The present T cell receptor beta chain was sequenced within a study of OX40 agonist ivuxolimab in advanced cancers. Turning to the study itself: The patients' treatment was ivuxolimab, an agonistic anti-OX40 (CD134) antibody. In this trial design, patients received ivuxolimab intravenously at 0.01 to 10 mg/kg every 2 weeks. Partial responses were recorded for three patients, including one with hepatocellular carcinoma and two with cutaneous melanoma. Study conclusions and caveats: In the expanded peripheral T cells, antigen specificity was never determined.

In the case of this clone: The antigen is undetermined.

From germline, CDR1 is SGHRS and CDR2 YFSETQ. V was pared by 0 bases and J by 4 bases, with 10 bases between. This CDR3 spans 14 amino acids. The repertoire was sequenced with immunoSEQ multiplex PCR; TCRdb's copy has only in-frame clones and lacks some. Of tens of thousands of clones in the sample, around 87% were seen once. The V and J genes are TRBV5-1 and TRBJ1-2; no reliable D call. This sequence originates from an adult with an advanced solid tumor such as melanoma, head and neck, liver or kidney cancer. The sequencing here drew on CD4+ or CD8+ T cells sorted from blood, taken in a trial of the OX40 agonist ivuxolimab. The CDR3 DNA reads TGCGCCAGCAGCTTGGGAGCAGAAGTCTATGGCTACACCTTC. Its protein product is CASSLGAEVYGYTF.